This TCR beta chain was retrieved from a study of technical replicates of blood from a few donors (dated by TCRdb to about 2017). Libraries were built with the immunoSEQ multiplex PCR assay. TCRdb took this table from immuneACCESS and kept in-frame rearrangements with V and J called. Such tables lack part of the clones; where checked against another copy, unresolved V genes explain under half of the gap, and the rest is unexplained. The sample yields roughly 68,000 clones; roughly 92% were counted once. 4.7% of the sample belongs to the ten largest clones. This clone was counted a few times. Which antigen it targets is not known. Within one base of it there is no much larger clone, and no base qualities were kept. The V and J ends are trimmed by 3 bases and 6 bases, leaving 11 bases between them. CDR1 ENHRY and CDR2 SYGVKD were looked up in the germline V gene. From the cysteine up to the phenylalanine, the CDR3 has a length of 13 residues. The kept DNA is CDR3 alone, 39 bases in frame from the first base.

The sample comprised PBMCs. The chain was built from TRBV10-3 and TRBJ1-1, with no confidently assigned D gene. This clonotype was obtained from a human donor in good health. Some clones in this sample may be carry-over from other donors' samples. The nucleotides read TGTGCCATCAGTGATTCAATACAGCCTGAAGCTTTCTTT. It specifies CAISDSIQPEAFF.